The next 9 T cell receptor beta chains were all read from a single sample in a study of blood T cells in healthy people across ages (dated by TCRdb to 2013 to 2016). The library was prepared using 5' RACE. Sequencing took place on an Illumina HiSeq 2500. A second PCR of roughly 7 to 11 cycles was performed with a sample-barcoded 5' primer and a J-beta primer mix. The public reads were run again by TCRdb, first through fastp at Q25 and then through MiXCR, and only productive beta chains were kept. Under each unique CDR3 protein, matching rows form one entry showing the most common genes and DNA. In this sample the table shows 1.5 million to 1.9 million distinct CDR3 sequences, approximately 39% of which occur a single time. More than 4% of the sample goes to the ten largest clones. Sequencing input: blood. The receptor source for this set is a woman younger than 30 in good health.

The rearrangement uses TRBV5-1 and TRBJ2-3; 8 bases agree with TRBD1. Germline assignment: CDR1 SGHRS and CDR2 YFSETQ. The CDR3 is 15 residues long. Losses at the gene ends were 4 bases for V and 5 bases for J; bases not matched to a gene: 9. CDR3 protein: CASSAPGQEGDTQYF. DNA for the CDR3: TGCGCCAGCAGCGCACCGGGACAGGAGGGAGATACGCAGTATTTT.

This clonotype appeared a few times. The rearrangement uses TRBV4-1 and TRBJ2-5; the match to TRBD1 covers 8 bases. Germline CDR1 is MGHRA and CDR2 is YSYEKL. This CDR3 has 15 amino acids. V was pared by 5 bases and J by 2 bases, with 7 bases of the junction left unmatched. As DNA, the CDR3 is TGCGCCAGCAGCAGAGGGACAGGCTTACAAGAGACCCAGTACTTC. Its translation is CASSRGTGLQETQYF.

V and J are TRBV7-2 and TRBJ2-5; TRBD1 or TRBD2 may be the D gene (5 bases each). The CDR3 runs 12 residues. V was shortened by 5 bases and J by 11 bases, with 15 bases between the two germline ends. Germline V gene sequence: CDR1 SGHTA, CDR2 FQGNSA. The DNA of the CDR3 is TGTGCCAGCAGCCTGGGGGTCTGGGATCAGTACTTC. It specifies CASSLGVWDQYF. The complete variable domain, with remaining parts taken from reference TRBV7-2 and TRBJ2-5, reads GAGVSQSPSNKVTEKGKDVELRCDPISGHTALYWYRQSLGQGLEFLIYFQGNSAPDKSGLPSDRFSAERTGGSVSTLTIQRTQQEDSAVYLCASSLGVWDQYFGPGTRLLVL.

This clonotype has a handful of counts. A clone one base away is much larger, so this may be a read error. J is TRBJ2-7 and V is TRBV28; 10 nucleotides align to TRBD1. Germline V lookup: CDR1 MDHEN, CDR2 SYDVKM. This CDR3 has 15 residues. The CDR3: CAGSFRDRGYYEQYF. The CDR3 region has the DNA TGTGCCGGCAGTTTCCGGGACAGGGGATACTACGAGCAGTACTTC.

The chain is built from TRBV5-5 and TRBJ2-1; D gene unclear. From germline, CDR1 is SGHKS and CDR2 YYEKEE (reference sequence). This CDR3 has 15 residues. V lost 0 bases, J lost 8 bases, and 15 bases lay in between. In nucleotides, the CDR3 is TGTGCCAGCAGCTTGGTAGCAGCCCAATGGGATGAGCAGTTCTTC. It translates to CASSLVAAQWDEQFF.

This clonotype was observed a handful of times. This rearrangement joins TRBV9 to TRBJ2-1, with a tentative D call TRBD1 (6 bases). Germline CDR1 SGDLS, CDR2 YYNGEE. CDR3 size: 16 residues. Trimming stripped 0 bases from V and 2 bases from J, with 12 bases between. CDR3: CASSVGGDKPYNEQFF. In DNA form, the CDR3 reads TGTGCCAGCAGCGTAGGAGGGGACAAACCCTACAATGAGCAGTTCTTC.

This clonotype was seen at least ten times. CDR3 sequence: CSARQQETQYF. The CDR3 region has the DNA TGCAGTGCTAGACAACAGGAGACCCAGTACTTC. The V gene is TRBV20-1, the J gene TRBJ2-5; D ambiguous. The CDR3 sequence is 11 residues long. The V end was cut by 2 bases, the J end by 5 bases, with 6 bases between. Germline V CDR1 and CDR2: DFQATT, SNEGSKA (reference sequence).

This sequence joins TRBV20-1 and TRBJ2-7; no clear D. The CDR3 length is 11 residues. The V end was cut by 0 bases, the J end by 2 bases, with 2 bases between. Germline V CDR1 and CDR2: DFQATT, SNEGSKA (reference sequence). CDR3 bases: TGCAGTGCTAGAGAAGCCTACGAGCAGTACTTC. Translated, it gives CSAREAYEQYF.

The chain links TRBV4-3 to TRBJ2-7; D ambiguous. The germline gives CDR1 LGHNA, CDR2 YSLEER. The CDR3 has 15 amino acids. The V end was cut by 0 bases, the J end by 3 bases, with 12 bases between. This chain's CDR3 is CASSQEFGINYEQYF. Written as DNA, the CDR3 is TGCGCCAGCAGCCAAGAATTCGGCATTAACTACGAGCAGTACTTC.